This T cell receptor (beta chain) was observed in a study of T cell responses to AZD1222 COVID-19 vaccine. Notes on the study in general: Two AZD1222 doses significantly raised spike-specific TCR breadth and depth over controls. Seropositivity was recorded at baseline in only six AZD1222 recipients. Among vaccine-associated CD4 TCRs, coverage spanned spike, with dominance at 160-218 and 743-854.

About this clone itself: Its antigen is not known.

TCRdb's table, derived via immunoSEQ multiplex PCR, lists solely in-frame clones and lacks some. Of tens of thousands of clones listed, about 87% are singletons. Germline assignment: CDR1 MNHEY and CDR2 SVGEGT. With 5 bases removed from V and 7 bases from J, the gap between germline ends came to 8 bases. The CDR3 extends over 12 amino acids. The sample consisted of peripheral blood, taken on day 0 of AZD1222 vaccination. This clonotype was obtained from an adult in good health. The rearrangement uses TRBV6-2 or TRBV6-3 and TRBJ2-2, with D perhaps TRBD1 (7 bases). The CDR3 DNA reads as TGTGCCAGCAGTCAGGGGGGCGGGGAGCTGTTTTTT. It translates to CASSQGGGELFF.